This TCR beta chain was sequenced for a study of CD8 T cells in ankylosing spondylitis. TCRdb reanalysed the 5' RACE reads using MiXCR and keeps one entry per CDR3 protein. The sample consists of hundreds of thousands of distinct CDR3 sequences, 17% of them appearing once. V was shortened by 9 bases and J by 2 bases, with 13 bases between the two germline ends. This CDR3 has 13 residues. Germline assignment: CDR1 SNHLY and CDR2 FYNNEI. General observations from the study: What appeared characteristic of ankylosing spondylitis blood was a TCR beta motif of 7 or 8 highly homologous variants. The authors found the disease-linked clones to be CD8+ and relatively rare in peripheral blood.

On this clonotype itself: Its antigen is currently unknown.

This chain uses TRBV2 with TRBJ2-5; D tentatively reads TRBD1 or TRBD2 (5 bases each). This clonotype was sampled from a male donor with ankylosing spondylitis. Sequencing input: blood, either unsorted or a sorted T cell fraction (not recorded which). The CDR3 nucleotides are TGTGCCAGTACCGGGACGTGGCAAGAGACCCAGTACTTC. The encoded protein is CASTGTWQETQYF.